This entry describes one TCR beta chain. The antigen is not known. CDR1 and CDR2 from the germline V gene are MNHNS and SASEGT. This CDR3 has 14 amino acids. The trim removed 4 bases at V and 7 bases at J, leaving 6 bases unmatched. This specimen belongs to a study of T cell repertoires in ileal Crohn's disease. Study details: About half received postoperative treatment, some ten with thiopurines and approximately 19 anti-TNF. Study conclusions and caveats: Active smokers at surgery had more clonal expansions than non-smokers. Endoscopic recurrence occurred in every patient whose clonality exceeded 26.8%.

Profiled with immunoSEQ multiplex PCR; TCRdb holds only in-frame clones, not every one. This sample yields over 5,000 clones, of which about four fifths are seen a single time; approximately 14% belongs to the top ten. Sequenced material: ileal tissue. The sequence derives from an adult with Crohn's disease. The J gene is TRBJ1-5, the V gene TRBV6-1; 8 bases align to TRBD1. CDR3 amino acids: CASSVGQGGQPQHF. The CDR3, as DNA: TGTGCCAGCAGTGTCGGACAGGGAGGGCAGCCCCAGCATTTT.